This T cell receptor beta chain was captured by sequencing in a study of cytomegalovirus exposure and HLA in healthy donors. Study results and limitations: DRB1 showed the most TCR associations and HLA-C the fewest in a later analysis, as rates varied by HLA locus.

On this clone: The antigen is unknown.

This PCR relied on a set of 60 Vbeta primers and 13 Jbeta primers. Method: immunoSEQ multiplex PCR; TCRdb's copy keeps in-frame clones and lacks some. The table records 150,000 to 200,000 clones, 72% of them present only once. V lost 2 bases and J lost 7, with 6 bases in between. CDR3 length: 13 amino acids. CDR1 and CDR2 (germline): LGHNT, FRNRAP. The rearrangement links TRBV12-5 to TRBJ1-6; D is perhaps TRBD1 (5 bases). The sequence was obtained from a human donor in good health. Sequencing was carried out using PBMCs. In nucleotides, the CDR3 is TGTGCTAGTGGTTTGCAGGGAAATTCACCCCTCCACTTT. It is translated as CASGLQGNSPLHF.